These 25 T cell receptor beta chains were sequenced from one sample in a study of cytomegalovirus exposure and HLA in healthy donors. PCR involved 60 Vbeta and 13 Jbeta primers. The protocol was immunoSEQ multiplex PCR, while the TCRdb copy is restricted to in-frame clones and leaves out a portion. The sample records approximately 170,000 clones, approximately 76% being singletons. The source material was PBMCs. The receptors shown here come from a woman aged 18-35 years in good health and CMV-seropositive.

Concerning this clone: At one end the junction does not follow the germline gene, possibly because of a read error. This chain connects TRBV7-9 to TRBJ1-4, with TRBD1 as a possible D gene (5 bases). Germline V gene lookup returns CDR1 SEHNR and CDR2 FQNEAQ (reference sequence). The CDR3 covers 16 residues. The CDR3: CSSTSRERTGGEKLFF. In DNA form, the CDR3 reads TGTTCCAGCACCTCCCGGGAGAGGACTGGGGGTGAAAAACTGTTTTTT.

The gene calls are TRBV30 and TRBJ1-1, with D possibly being TRBD1 (6 bases). Trimming took off 4 bases at V and 1 base at J, with 10 bases between the two ends. CDR1 and CDR2 from the germline V gene are GTSNPN and SVGIG (reference sequence). The CDR3 is 13 amino acids. The CDR3 DNA reads as TGTGCCTGGAAACAGGGACGGAACACTGAAGCTTTCTTT. Amino acids: CAWKQGRNTEAFF.

The V and J genes are TRBV30 and TRBJ2-7, with 7 nucleotides matching TRBD1. Germline CDR1 GTSNPN, CDR2 SVGIG (reference sequence). This CDR3 is built from 13 residues. Trimming removed 0 bases from V and 1 base from J; junction bases left unmatched: 0. CDR3 in amino acids: CAWSVGQSYEQYF. CDR3 DNA sequence: TGTGCCTGGAGTGTGGGACAGTCCTACGAGCAGTACTTC.

As for this clone: This is likely a read error, given that the CDR3 carries no conserved phenylalanine or tryptophan at its end. It is unclear where the CDR3 begins or ends on the DNA, so no DNA is shown, and the CDR3 is as TCRdb lists it. The chain is built from TRBV20-1 and TRBJ2-7; the table's D call, TRBD2, has no DNA check behind it. The CDR3 has 11 amino acids, counting both end residues. From germline, CDR1 is DFQATT and CDR2 SNEGSKA (reference sequence). The CDR3 protein is CSATGLAGLGP.

This clone has only a few counts. The V and J genes are TRBV6-6 and TRBJ1-1; 10 nucleotides line up with TRBD1. Germline loops: CDR1 MNHNY, CDR2 SVGAGI (reference sequence). The CDR3 loop spans 14 amino acids. Trimming cost V 6 bases and J 2 bases; bases outside gene matches: 3. This CDR3 reads CASRDRGANTEAFF. CDR3 nucleotides: TGTGCCAGCAGGGACAGGGGGGCCAACACTGAAGCTTTCTTT.

The rearrangement uses TRBV5-4 and TRBJ2-7; 7 bases match TRBD2. V dropped 0 bases and J dropped 4; count of bases not matched to a gene: 4. This CDR3 comprises 14 residues. In germline, CDR1 is SGHNT, CDR2 YYREEE (reference sequence). The CDR3 coding sequence is TGTGCCAGCAGCTTGGGAAGGGGAGGGTACGAGCAGTACTTC. Translation: CASSLGRGGYEQYF.

J is TRBJ2-5 and V is TRBV7-6, with 12 bases fitting TRBD2. Germline V gene data show CDR1 as SGHVS and CDR2 as FNYEAQ. Losses at the gene ends were 6 bases for V and 4 bases for J; bases not matched to a gene: 15. The CDR3 has 18 residues. CDR3 DNA: TGTGCCAGCAGTCCTACCCTAGCGGGGGGGCCGGATTCAGAGACCCAGTACTTC. Translation gives CASSPTLAGGPDSETQYF. The whole variable domain, remainder taken from reference TRBV7-6 and TRBJ2-5, is GAGVSQSPRYKVTKRGQDVALRCDPISGHVSLYWYRQALGQGPEFLTYFNYEAQQDKSGLPNDRFSAERPEGSISTLTIQRTEQRDSAMYRCASSPTLAGGPDSETQYFGPGTRLLVL.

DNA of the CDR3: TGTGCCAGCAGTTTATCTAGCCAGGGGAATTCACCCCTCCACTTT. Its translation is CASSLSSQGNSPLHF. The chain recombines TRBV27 with TRBJ1-6; D might be TRBD1 (6 bases). This CDR3 is 15 amino acids long. V was clipped by 0 bases and J by 7 bases, with 10 bases between them. Germline CDR1 MNHEY, CDR2 SMNVEV (reference sequence).

This clone has just one count. J is TRBJ1-5 and V is TRBV19; 8 positions match TRBD1. Per the germline V gene, CDR1 is LNHDA and CDR2 is SQIVND (reference sequence). CDR3 size: 14 residues. V lost 7 bases and J lost 2; bases outside the gene matches: 4. The CDR3 coding sequence is TGTGCCAGTAACGACAGGGGTGGCAATCAGCCCCAGCATTTT. It is translated as CASNDRGGNQPQHF.

The rearrangement uses TRBV30 and TRBJ1-4, with a possible D match to TRBD1 (6 bases). V was cut by 6 bases and J by 0 bases, with 14 bases left in between. In germline, CDR1 is GTSNPN, CDR2 SVGIG (reference sequence). CDR3 length: 15 residues. CDR3 nucleotide sequence: TGTGCCTGCACGAGGGGGTCCCCAACTAATGAAAAACTGTTTTTT. Its translation is CACTRGSPTNEKLFF.

This clone was observed a single time. This sample also contains other DNA sequences that code for the same CDR3. This sequence joins TRBV7-2 and TRBJ1-6, with D uncertain. The length of the CDR3 is 15 residues. The V gene lost 2 bases and the J gene lost 5 bases, with 10 bases spanning the gap. The germline CDR1 and CDR2 sequences are SGHTA and FQGNSA. The CDR3 sequence: CASSLTRGNNSPLHF. In DNA form, the CDR3 reads TGTGCCAGCAGCTTAACGCGAGGAAATAATTCACCCCTCCACTTT.

The rearrangement joins TRBV10-3 to TRBJ1-2; weak D call: TRBD1 (6 bases). Deletions cut 0 bases from V and 8 bases from J, with 13 bases between. This CDR3 spans 14 amino acids. Per the germline V gene, CDR1 is ENHRY and CDR2 is SYGVKD. The CDR3, as DNA: TGTGCCATCAGTGAGTCGGGGGCGCCGGGGGGCTACACCTTC. It encodes CAISESGAPGGYTF.

The chain employs TRBV7-8 and TRBJ1-2, with TRBD1 identical over 8 bases. Per germline, CDR1 SGHVS and CDR2 FQNEAQ. V gave up 5 bases and J gave up 4 bases; unmatched junction bases: 3. This CDR3 contains 13 residues. The DNA of the CDR3 is TGTGCCAGCAGCCGGGACAGGATCTATGGCTACACCTTC. This translates into CASSRDRIYGYTF.

This clone was seen more than once but under ten times. The chain couples TRBV6-5 to TRBJ1-6, with a possible D match to TRBD1 (5 bases). The germline V gene encodes CDR1 MNHEY and CDR2 SVGAGI. Trimming removed 0 bases at V and 10 bases at J, with 13 bases between. CDR3 size: 15 residues. CDR3 DNA sequence: TGTGCCAGCAGTTACTCGCAGGGTTCGAAATCACCCCTCCACTTT. Translation gives CASSYSQGSKSPLHF.

As regards this clone: It is likely a read error, because the conserved phenylalanine at the end of the CDR3 is missing. The chain links TRBV7-2 to TRBJ2-7; possibly TRBD1 for D (6 bases). V was cut by 5 bases and J by 0 bases, with 11 bases left in between. This CDR3 is built from 14 residues. Per germline, CDR1 SGHTA and CDR2 FQGNSA. The CDR3 nucleotides are TGTGCCAGCAGCCCACAGGGAAGCTCCTACGAGCAGTACCTC. This codes for CASSPQGSSYEQYL.

The CDR3 sequence is CASSLGDRVGYTF. As DNA, the CDR3 is TGTGCCAGCAGCTTGGGAGACAGGGTCGGCTACACCTTC. The V and J genes are TRBV5-4 and TRBJ1-2, with TRBD1 identical over 7 bases. J was trimmed by 8 bases and V by 0 bases; bases with no gene match: 4. Germline V gene sequence: CDR1 SGHNT, CDR2 YYREEE (reference sequence). The CDR3 consists of 13 residues.

About this clone: At one end, the junction sequence differs from germline, possibly due to a read error. This chain connects TRBV11-2 to TRBJ1-2; D perhaps matches TRBD1 (6 bases). The CDR3 totals 14 residues. CDR1 is SGHAT, CDR2 FQNNGV, per germline. In DNA, the CDR3 is TGTGCCAACAGCTTAGATCCCCGGACAGACGGCGTGGACTTC. Protein sequence: CANSLDPRTDGVDF.

The V gene is TRBV5-1, the J gene TRBJ1-2, with 7 bases lining up with TRBD1. This CDR3 is built from 16 residues. V lost 1 base to trimming and J lost 8 bases; unmatched junction nucleotides: 14. From germline, CDR1 is SGHRS and CDR2 YFSETQ. CDR3 amino acids: CASSLFGIQGTGGYTF. CDR3 DNA sequence: TGCGCCAGCAGCTTGTTCGGAATACAGGGGACTGGAGGCTACACCTTC. The entire variable domain, with the rest obtained from reference TRBV5-1 and TRBJ1-2, is as follows: KAGVTQTPRYLIKTRGQQVTLSCSPISGHRSVSWYQQTPGQGLQFLFEYFSETQRNKGNFPGRFSGRQFSNSRSEMNVSTLELGDSALYLCASSLFGIQGTGGYTFGSGTRLTVV.

Concerning this clone: At one boundary the junction diverges from the germline segment, which might be a read error. The chain is built from TRBV7-9 and TRBJ2-1; tentatively, D is TRBD1 (6 bases). This CDR3 comprises 12 residues. Germline CDR1 reads SEHNR; CDR2 reads FQNEAQ (reference sequence). The CDR3 sequence: CSSSLQGNEQFF. In DNA form, the CDR3 reads TGTTCCAGCAGCTTACAGGGTAATGAGCAGTTCTTC.

The sample holds a few counts of this clone. The sample contains more than one DNA sequence encoding this CDR3. This chain connects TRBV15 to TRBJ1-4; D is undetermined. V lost 3 bases, J lost 7 bases, and 12 bases lay in between. Looked up from germline, CDR1 is LNHNV and CDR2 is YYDKDF (reference sequence). The length of the CDR3 is 14 residues. The CDR3 is CATSSPGLGEKLFF. CDR3 coding DNA: TGTGCCACCAGCAGCCCAGGATTAGGTGAAAAACTGTTTTTT.

The chain has TRBV7-2 and TRBJ2-5, with D maybe TRBD2 (6 bases). This CDR3 spans 14 amino acids. Germline V gene sequence: CDR1 SGHTA, CDR2 FQGNSA. V was clipped by 2 bases and J by 1 base, with 8 bases between them. CDR3 in amino acids: CASSLNGGQETQYF. CDR3 coding DNA: TGTGCCAGCAGCTTAAACGGGGGCCAAGAGACCCAGTACTTC.

Remarks on this clone: This sample also contains other DNA sequences that code for the same CDR3. The J gene is TRBJ2-6, the V gene TRBV6-1; tentatively, D is TRBD1 (6 bases). The germline gives CDR1 MNHNS, CDR2 SASEGT. V dropped 0 bases and J dropped 4 bases, with 10 bases sitting between them. The CDR3 is 16 residues long. CDR3 residues: CASSEARGSGANVLTF. CDR3 nucleotide sequence: TGTGCCAGCAGTGAAGCCAGGGGCTCCGGGGCCAACGTCCTGACTTTC.

On this clone: Without the conserved terminal phenylalanine or tryptophan, this CDR3 likely stems from a read error. The chain couples TRBV7-6 to TRBJ2-7, with a tentative D call TRBD2 (6 bases). The CDR3 has 16 amino acids. Between the trimmed V and J ends, which lost 0 bases and 5 bases, there was a span of 17 bases. The germline gives CDR1 SGHVS, CDR2 FNYEAQ. Here the CDR3 reads CASSLAPEGPAHEQYS. The CDR3 region has the DNA TGTGCCAGCAGCTTAGCCCCGGAGGGTCCCGCCCACGAGCAGTACTCC.

The chain carries TRBV29-1 and TRBJ2-5; 7 bases line up with TRBD2. The better agreement between TRBJ2-7 and the DNA end casts doubt on the J call. CDR3 length equals 12 residues. Germline CDR1 SQVTM, CDR2 ANQGSEA. Here the CDR3 reads CSAWGGTYEQYF. CDR3 DNA: TGCAGCGCCTGGGGGGGAACCTACGAGCAGTACTTC.

The chain combines TRBV6-5 with TRBJ1-1, with 8 bases fitting TRBD1. Per the germline V gene, CDR1 is MNHEY and CDR2 is SVGAGI. The CDR3 covers 13 residues. J lost 4 bases, V lost 7 bases, and 5 bases had no gene match. The CDR3 nucleotides are TGTGCCAGCACTCAACAGGGGGGCACTGAAGCTTTCTTT. As protein: CASTQQGGTEAFF.